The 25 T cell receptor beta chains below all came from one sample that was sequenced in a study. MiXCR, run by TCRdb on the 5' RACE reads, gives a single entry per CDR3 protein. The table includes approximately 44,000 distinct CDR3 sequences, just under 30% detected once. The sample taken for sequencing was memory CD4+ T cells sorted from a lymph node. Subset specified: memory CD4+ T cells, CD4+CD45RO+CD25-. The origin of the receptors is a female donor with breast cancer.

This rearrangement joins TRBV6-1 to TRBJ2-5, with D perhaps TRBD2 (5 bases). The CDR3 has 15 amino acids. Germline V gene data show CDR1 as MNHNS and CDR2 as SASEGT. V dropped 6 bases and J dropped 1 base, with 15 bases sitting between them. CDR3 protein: CASSPGSSRQETQYF. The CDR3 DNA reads TGTGCCAGCAGCCCGGGGTCATCGCGCCAAGAGACCCAGTACTTC.

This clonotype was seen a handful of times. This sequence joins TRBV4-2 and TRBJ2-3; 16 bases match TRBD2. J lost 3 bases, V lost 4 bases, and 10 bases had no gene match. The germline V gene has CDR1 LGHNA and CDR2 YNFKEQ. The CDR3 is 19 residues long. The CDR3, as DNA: TGTGCCAGCAGCCGTAAAGGGACTAGCGGGGGGGCAGTAACAGATACGCAGTATTTT. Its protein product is CASSRKGTSGGAVTDTQYF.

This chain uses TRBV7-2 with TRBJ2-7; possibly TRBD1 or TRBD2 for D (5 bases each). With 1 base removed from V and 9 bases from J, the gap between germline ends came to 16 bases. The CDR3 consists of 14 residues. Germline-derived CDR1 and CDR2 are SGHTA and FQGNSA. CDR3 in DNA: TGTGCCAGCAGCTTAGTATCGGGACCGGCGGTGCAGTACTTC. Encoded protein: CASSLVSGPAVQYF.

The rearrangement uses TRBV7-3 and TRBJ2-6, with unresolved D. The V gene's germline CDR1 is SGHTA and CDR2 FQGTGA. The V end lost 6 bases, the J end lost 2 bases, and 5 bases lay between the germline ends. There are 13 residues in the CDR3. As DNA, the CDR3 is TGTGCCAGCAGGGAGCCTGGGGCCAACGTCCTGACTTTC. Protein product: CASREPGANVLTF.

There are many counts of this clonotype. In nucleotides, the CDR3 is TGTGCCGCCACCCGAGACAGGGGTGGTTATGGCTACACCTTC. Its translation is CAATRDRGGYGYTF. This rearrangement joins TRBV10-3 to TRBJ1-2; 8 positions match TRBD1. This CDR3 has 14 amino acids. Germline assignment: CDR1 ENHRY and CDR2 SYGVKD. Unmatched junction bases numbered 13, after V lost 11 bases and J lost 5 bases.

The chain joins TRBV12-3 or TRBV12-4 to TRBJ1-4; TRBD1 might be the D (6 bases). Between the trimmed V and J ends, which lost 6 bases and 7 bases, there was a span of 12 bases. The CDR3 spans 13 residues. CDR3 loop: CASRNREGEKLFF. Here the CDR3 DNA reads TGTGCCAGCAGAAACAGGGAAGGTGAAAAACTGTTTTTT.

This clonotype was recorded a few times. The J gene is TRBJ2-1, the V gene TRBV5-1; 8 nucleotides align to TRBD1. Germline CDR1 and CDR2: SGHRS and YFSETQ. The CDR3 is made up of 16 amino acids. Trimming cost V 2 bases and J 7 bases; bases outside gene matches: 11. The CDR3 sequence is CASSFSTTGVVNEQFF. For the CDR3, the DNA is TGCGCCAGCAGCTTCTCGACGACAGGGGTGGTAAATGAGCAGTTCTTC. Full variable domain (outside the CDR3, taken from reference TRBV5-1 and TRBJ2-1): KAGVTQTPRYLIKTRGQQVTLSCSPISGHRSVSWYQQTPGQGLQFLFEYFSETQRNKGNFPGRFSGRQFSNSRSEMNVSTLELGDSALYLCASSFSTTGVVNEQFFGPGTRLTVL.

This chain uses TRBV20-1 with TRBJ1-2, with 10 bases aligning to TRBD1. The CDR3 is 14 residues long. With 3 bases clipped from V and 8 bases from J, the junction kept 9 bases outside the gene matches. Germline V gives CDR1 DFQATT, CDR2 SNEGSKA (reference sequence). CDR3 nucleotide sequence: TGCAGTGCTAGCTTCGACAGGGGGCGGGAGGGCTACACCTTC. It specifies CSASFDRGREGYTF.

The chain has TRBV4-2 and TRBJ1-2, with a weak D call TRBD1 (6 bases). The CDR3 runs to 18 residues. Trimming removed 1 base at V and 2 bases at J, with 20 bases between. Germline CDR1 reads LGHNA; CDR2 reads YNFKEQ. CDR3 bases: TGTGCCAGCAGCCAAGGAGGGGGACTCCCTAGGCCCAACTATGGCTACACCTTC. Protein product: CASSQGGGLPRPNYGYTF.

The CDR3 reads CASIQPGDTQYF. In DNA, the CDR3 is TGTGCCAGCATCCAACCTGGGGATACGCAGTATTTT. The chain recombines TRBV12-3 or TRBV12-4 with TRBJ2-3; no reliable D call. With 7 bases removed from V and 6 bases from J, the gap between germline ends came to 11 bases. The CDR3 contains 12 residues.

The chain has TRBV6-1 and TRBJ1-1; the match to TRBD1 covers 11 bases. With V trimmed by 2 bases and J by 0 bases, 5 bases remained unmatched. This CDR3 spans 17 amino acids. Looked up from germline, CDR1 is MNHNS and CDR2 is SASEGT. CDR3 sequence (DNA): TGTGCCAGCAGTGAACTTTGGACAGGGGGCGTGAACACTGAAGCTTTCTTT. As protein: CASSELWTGGVNTEAFF.

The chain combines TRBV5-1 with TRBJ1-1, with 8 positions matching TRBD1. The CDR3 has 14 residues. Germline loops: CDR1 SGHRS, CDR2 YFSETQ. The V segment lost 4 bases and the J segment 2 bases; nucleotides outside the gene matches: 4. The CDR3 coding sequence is TGCGCCAGCAGCCCCGGGACAGGTAACACTGAAGCTTTCTTT. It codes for CASSPGTGNTEAFF.

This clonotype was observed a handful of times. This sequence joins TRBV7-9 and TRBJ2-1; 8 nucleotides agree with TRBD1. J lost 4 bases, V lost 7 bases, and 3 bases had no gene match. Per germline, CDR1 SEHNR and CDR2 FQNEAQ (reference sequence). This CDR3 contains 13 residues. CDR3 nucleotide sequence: TGTGCCAGCAAGACAGGGGAATACAATGAGCAGTTCTTC. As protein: CASKTGEYNEQFF.

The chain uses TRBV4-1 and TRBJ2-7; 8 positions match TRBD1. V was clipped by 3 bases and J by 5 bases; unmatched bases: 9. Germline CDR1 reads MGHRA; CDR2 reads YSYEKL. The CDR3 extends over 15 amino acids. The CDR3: CASSHGPGGTNEQYF. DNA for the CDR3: TGCGCCAGCAGCCACGGTCCAGGGGGCACGAACGAGCAGTACTTC.

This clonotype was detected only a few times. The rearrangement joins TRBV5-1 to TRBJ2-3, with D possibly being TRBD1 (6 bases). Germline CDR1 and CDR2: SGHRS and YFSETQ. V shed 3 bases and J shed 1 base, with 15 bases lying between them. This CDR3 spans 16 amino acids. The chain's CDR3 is CASSWTGTPGTDTQYF. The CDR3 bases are TGCGCCAGCAGCTGGACCGGGACACCGGGCACAGATACGCAGTATTTT.

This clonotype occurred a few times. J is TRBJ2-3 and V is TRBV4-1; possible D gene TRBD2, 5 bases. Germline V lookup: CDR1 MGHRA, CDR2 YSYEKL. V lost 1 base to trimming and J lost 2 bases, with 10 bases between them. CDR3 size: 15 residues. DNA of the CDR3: TGCGCCAGCAGCCAAGGAGGGCAGGCCACAGATACGCAGTATTTT. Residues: CASSQGGQATDTQYF.

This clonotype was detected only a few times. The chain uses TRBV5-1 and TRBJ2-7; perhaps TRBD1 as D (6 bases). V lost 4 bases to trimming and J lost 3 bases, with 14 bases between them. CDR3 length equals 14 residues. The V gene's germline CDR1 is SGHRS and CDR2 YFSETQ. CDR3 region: CASSLQTGNYEQYF. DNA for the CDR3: TGCGCCAGCAGCCTGCAGACAGGAAACTACGAGCAGTACTTC.

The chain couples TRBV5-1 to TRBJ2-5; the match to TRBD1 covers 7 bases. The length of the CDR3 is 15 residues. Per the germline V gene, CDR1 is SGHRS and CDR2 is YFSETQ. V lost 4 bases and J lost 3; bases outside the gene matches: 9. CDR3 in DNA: TGCGCCAGCAGCGGGATGACAGGGTCGGAAGAGACCCAGTACTTC. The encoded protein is CASSGMTGSEETQYF. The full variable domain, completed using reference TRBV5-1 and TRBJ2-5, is KAGVTQTPRYLIKTRGQQVTLSCSPISGHRSVSWYQQTPGQGLQFLFEYFSETQRNKGNFPGRFSGRQFSNSRSEMNVSTLELGDSALYLCASSGMTGSEETQYFGPGTRLLVL.

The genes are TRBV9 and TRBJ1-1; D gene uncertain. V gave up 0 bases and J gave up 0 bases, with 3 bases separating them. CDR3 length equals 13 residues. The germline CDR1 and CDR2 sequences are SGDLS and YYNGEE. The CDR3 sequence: CASSVAVNTEAFF. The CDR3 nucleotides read TGTGCCAGCAGCGTAGCAGTGAACACTGAAGCTTTCTTT.

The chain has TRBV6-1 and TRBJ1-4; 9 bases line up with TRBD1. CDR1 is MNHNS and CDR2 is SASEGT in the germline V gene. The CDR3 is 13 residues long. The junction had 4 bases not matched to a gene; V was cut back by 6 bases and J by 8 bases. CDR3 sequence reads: CASRTTGGEKLFF. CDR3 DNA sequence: TGTGCCAGCAGGACGACAGGGGGGGAAAAACTGTTTTTT.

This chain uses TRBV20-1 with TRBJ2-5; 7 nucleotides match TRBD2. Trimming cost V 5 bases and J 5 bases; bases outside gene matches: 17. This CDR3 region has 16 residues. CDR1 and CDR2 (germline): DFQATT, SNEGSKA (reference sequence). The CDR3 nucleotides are TGCAGTGCTCCCCTCCTTAGGACTAGGCGGGTCGAGACCCAGTACTTC. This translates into CSAPLLRTRRVETQYF.

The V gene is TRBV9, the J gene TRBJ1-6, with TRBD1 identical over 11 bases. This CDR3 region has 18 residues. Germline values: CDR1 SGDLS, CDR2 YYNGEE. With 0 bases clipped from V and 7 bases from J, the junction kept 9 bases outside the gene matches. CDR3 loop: CASSVGSGQGARNSPLHF. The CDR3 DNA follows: TGTGCCAGCAGCGTAGGAAGCGGACAGGGGGCGCGAAATTCACCCCTCCACTTT.

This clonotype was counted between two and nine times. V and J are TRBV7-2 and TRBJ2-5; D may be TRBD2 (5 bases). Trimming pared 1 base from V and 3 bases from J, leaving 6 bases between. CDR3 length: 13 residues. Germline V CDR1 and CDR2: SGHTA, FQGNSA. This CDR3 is CASSLGLKETQYF. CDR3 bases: TGTGCCAGCAGCTTAGGACTAAAAGAGACCCAGTACTTC.

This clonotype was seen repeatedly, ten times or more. CDR3 sequence: CASSYAQSYGYTF. CDR3 in DNA: TGTGCCAGCAGTTACGCCCAATCCTATGGCTACACCTTC. This rearrangement joins TRBV6-5 to TRBJ1-2; D ambiguous. The germline CDR1 and CDR2 sequences are MNHEY and SVGAGI. V lost 2 bases to trimming and J lost 4 bases, with 8 bases between them. This CDR3 spans 13 amino acids.

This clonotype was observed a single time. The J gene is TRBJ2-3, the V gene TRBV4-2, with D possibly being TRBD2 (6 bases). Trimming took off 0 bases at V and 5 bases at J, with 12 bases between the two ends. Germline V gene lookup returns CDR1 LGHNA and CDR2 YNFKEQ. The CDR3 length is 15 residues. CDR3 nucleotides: TGTGCCAGCAGCCAAGAAGGGACTTCCAGAGATACGCAGTATTTT. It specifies CASSQEGTSRDTQYF.